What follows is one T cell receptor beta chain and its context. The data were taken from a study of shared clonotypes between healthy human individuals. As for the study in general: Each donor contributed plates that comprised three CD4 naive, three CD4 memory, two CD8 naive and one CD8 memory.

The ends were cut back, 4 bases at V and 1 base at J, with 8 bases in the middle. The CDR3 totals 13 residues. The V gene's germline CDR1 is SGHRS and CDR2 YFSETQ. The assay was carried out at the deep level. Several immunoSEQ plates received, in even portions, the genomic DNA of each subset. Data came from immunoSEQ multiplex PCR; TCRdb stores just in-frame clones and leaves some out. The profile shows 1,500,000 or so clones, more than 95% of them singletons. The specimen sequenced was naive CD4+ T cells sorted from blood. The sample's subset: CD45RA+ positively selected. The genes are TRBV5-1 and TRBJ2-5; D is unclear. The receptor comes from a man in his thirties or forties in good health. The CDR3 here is CASSPRAQETQYF. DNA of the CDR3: TGCGCCAGCAGCCCCCGCGCCCAAGAGACCCAGTACTTC.